These T cell receptor beta chains were read from a single sample in a study of blood T cell repertoires in COVID-19. Assay used: immunoSEQ multiplex PCR; TCRdb lists only in-frame clones, some missing. Of about 200,000 clones in the sample, around 86% were seen once. The sequenced sample consisted of peripheral blood. These TCRs come from a woman aged 80 or older with COVID-19, enrolled during active disease. The CDR3 runs from the conserved cysteine through the conserved F or W. D genes are given only for firm matches. Only part of the rows carry a size: once, few, many, or a class if the clone is expanded.

.	TRBJ1-4	TRBV28	.	TGTGCCAGCAGTTTGGTTGACAGGAATGAAAAACTGTTTTTT	CASSLVDRNEKLFF
.	TRBJ1-6	TRBV7-3	.	TGTGCCAGCAGCTTGGGAGTCTCCTATAATTCACCCCTCCACTTT	CASSLGVSYNSPLHF
.	TRBJ2-1	TRBV18	.	TGTGCCAGCTCACCTACCTCGGGAGTGGTGACAGATGATGAGCAGTTCTTC	CASSPTSGVVTDDEQFF
TRBD2	TRBJ2-1	TRBV5-4	.	TGTGCCAGCAGCTTGGGTAGCGGGGGTTACAATGAGCAGTTCTTC	CASSLGSGGYNEQFF
.	TRBJ1-6	TRBV5-6	.	TGTGCCAGCAGCCCTCGACAGTATAATTCACCCCTCCACTTT	CASSPRQYNSPLHF
TRBD2	TRBJ2-1	TRBV30	.	TGTGCCTGGAGTGGTCTAGCGGATCCAAGGGATGAGCAGTTCTTC	CAWSGLADPRDEQFF
.	TRBJ1-6	TRBV2	few	TGTGCCAGCAGTGACGAGAATAATTCACCCCTCCACTTT	CASSDENNSPLHF
.	TRBJ2-1	TRBV6-5	.	TGTGCCAGCAGTTGGGAGAAGTACAATGAGCAGTTCTTC	CASSWEKYNEQFF
.	TRBJ1-1	TRBV19	.	TGTGCCAGTAGTTCGCGGACGGGGGAGGAAGCTTTCTTT	CASSSRTGEEAFF
.	TRBJ1-6	TRBV7-9	.	TGTGCCAGCAGCTCGGACACATCAAATTCACCCCTCCACTTT	CASSSDTSNSPLHF
TRBD1	TRBJ1-4	TRBV5-4	.	TGTGCCAGCAGCTTAGTCGGGACAGGAGTGGAAAAACTGTTTTTT	CASSLVGTGVEKLFF
TRBD1	TRBJ2-5	TRBV4-1	.	TGCGCCAGCAGCCCTACCGGACAGGGGAGGAAGACCCAGTACTTC	CASSPTGQGRKTQYF
.	TRBJ1-1	TRBV21-1	.	TGTGCCAGCAGCATTCCCGGGGGGACCCTAGGGGAAGCTTTCTTT	CASSIPGGTLGEAFF
.	TRBJ1-5	TRBV28	.	TGTGCCAGCAGCGGGGGAAGAGGCAATCAGCCCCAGCATTTT	CASSGGRGNQPQHF
TRBD2	TRBJ2-1	TRBV3-1/TRBV3-2	.	TGTGCCAGCAGCCCCCGGGGTAGCGGGGATAATTCGAATGGGCAGTTCTTC	CASSPRGSGDNSNGQFF
TRBD1	TRBJ2-7	TRBV10-3	.	TGTGCCATCAGCTCCGGGACAGGGGGGATCGAGCAGTACTTC	CAISSGTGGIEQYF
.	TRBJ2-1	TRBV5-1	.	TGCGCCAGCAGCTTGGGACAGGCCCTTGAGCAGTTCTTC	CASSLGQALEQFF
TRBD1	TRBJ2-7	TRBV30	.	TGTGCCTGGAGCTCGGGACAGGGGTCACACTACGAGCAGTACTTC	CAWSSGQGSHYEQYF
TRBD1	TRBJ1-1	TRBV5-1	.	TGCGCCAGCAGCGTTATGGGACAGCCGAACACTGAAGCTTTCTTT	CASSVMGQPNTEAFF
.	TRBJ2-2	TRBV19	.	TGTGCCAGTAGCAAACAGGTCTACACCGGGGAGCTGTTTTTT	CASSKQVYTGELFF
TRBD2	TRBJ2-3	TRBV28	.	TGTGCCAGCAGTGACAGACTAGCGGGAGGGGATACGCAGTATTTT	CASSDRLAGGDTQYF
.	TRBJ1-5	TRBV3-1/TRBV3-2	.	TGTGCCAGCAGCCAGGCAGGGAACAATCAGCCCCAGCATTTT	CASSQAGNNQPQHF
.	TRBJ1-2	TRBV5-1	.	TGCGCCAGCAGCTCGGAGACAGCCTATGGCTACACCTTC	CASSSETAYGYTF
.	TRBJ2-1	TRBV2	.	TGTGCCAGTAGAGGGAGGAGGGAATACAATGAGCAGTTCTTC	CASRGRREYNEQFF
.	TRBJ2-1	TRBV7-8	few	TGTGCCAGCAGCATATTACCCGGGAGCTTCAATGAGCAGTTCTTC	CASSILPGSFNEQFF
TRBD1	TRBJ2-7	TRBV28	.	TGTGCCAGCAGTCTCCTCGGACAGGGCCCCTACGAGCAGTACTTC	CASSLLGQGPYEQYF
.	TRBJ2-5	TRBV6-2/TRBV6-3	.	TGTGCCAGCAGTTGGCAGGGGCCGGACGTAGGAACCCAGTACTTC	CASSWQGPDVGTQYF
TRBD2	TRBJ2-2	TRBV10-3	.	TGTGCCATCAGCATCCTCCCGACTAGCGGGAGAAGCACCGGGGAGCTGTTTTTT	CAISILPTSGRSTGELFF
TRBD1	TRBJ1-1	TRBV5-1	once	TGCGCCAGCAGCTTGGAATTGGGACAGGGTAATGCTGAAGCTTTCTTT	CASSLELGQGNAEAFF
TRBD2	TRBJ2-1	TRBV5-8	.	TGTGCCGGGGGGGTACTAGCCTTCTACAATGAGCAGTTCTTC	CAGGVLAFYNEQFF
.	TRBJ1-3	TRBV6-1	.	TGTGCCAGCAGTCAAAGAGCTGGAAACACCATATATTTT	CASSQRAGNTIYF
.	TRBJ2-7	TRBV2	.	TGTGCCAGCAGTGCCAGGGAGGAAGAAGCCTTTCACAGCTCCTACGAGCAGTACTTC	CASSAREEEAFHSSYEQYF
.	TRBJ2-3	TRBV1	.	TGCACCAGCAGCCCGGCCAGGGGGTTCCCAGATACGCAGTATTTT	CTSSPARGFPDTQYF
TRBD1	TRBJ1-5	TRBV7-2	.	TGTGCCAGCAGCCCGTGGACAGGGGGAAGCAATCAGCCCCAGCATTTT	CASSPWTGGSNQPQHF
TRBD1	TRBJ1-2	TRBV7-2	once	TGTGCCAGCACCGACAGGGTTAGACCTGGCTACACCTTC	CASTDRVRPGYTF
.	TRBJ1-2	TRBV6-5	.	TGTGCCAGCAGTCAGGACAGAAACTATGGCTACACCTTC	CASSQDRNYGYTF
TRBD1	TRBJ2-5	TRBV10-3	.	TGTGCCATCAGCCTACAGGGGCCGGAGACCCAGTACTTC	CAISLQGPETQYF
.	TRBJ1-4	TRBV28	.	TGTGCCAGCAGTTTGGCGGGATCCTCAAACTGGGGACTGTTTTTT	CASSLAGSSNWGLFF
.	TRBJ1-5	TRBV30	.	TGTGCCTGGAGTCAGGGCTACAATCAGCCCCAGCATTTT	CAWSQGYNQPQHF
.	TRBJ2-1	TRBV9	.	TGTGCCAGCAGCGTAGGATCTGATAGCTCCTACAATGAGCAGTTCTTC	CASSVGSDSSYNEQFF
.	TRBJ1-4	TRBV4-1	.	TGCGCCAGCAGCCAAGATTCCCGGGGTAATGAAAAACTGTTTTTT	CASSQDSRGNEKLFF
TRBD2	TRBJ2-5	TRBV7-3	.	TGTGCCAGCAGCCCAGGGGCTAGCGGGCAAGAGACCCAGTACTTC	CASSPGASGQETQYF
.	TRBJ2-5	TRBV30	.	TGTGCCTGGAGCCGGGACACCCGGGAGACCCAGTACTTC	CAWSRDTRETQYF
TRBD2	TRBJ2-3	TRBV4-1	.	TGCGCCAGCAGTTATTGGCCCCCAAGTCAAGCGGGGGGCACAGATACGCAGTATTTT	CASSYWPPSQAGGTDTQYF
.	TRBJ2-5	TRBV9	.	TGTGCCAGCAGCACTAGGACGGGGTCGGGGGAGACCCAGTACTTC	CASSTRTGSGETQYF
.	TRBJ1-1	TRBV6-5	few	TGTGCCACATCCAGCCGGTCCCGAGGGAGCACTGAAGCTTTCTTT	CATSSRSRGSTEAFF
TRBD1	TRBJ2-2	TRBV7-6	.	TGTGCCAGCAGCCCGAACAGGGGGATGGCTGGGGAGCTGTTTTTT	CASSPNRGMAGELFF
TRBD1	TRBJ2-5	TRBV7-9	once	TGTGCCAGCAGCGTAGGGACAGTTGGAGAGACCCAGTACTTC	CASSVGTVGETQYF
.	TRBJ2-3	TRBV9	.	TGTGCCAGCAGCAGGGACATAGATACGCAGTATTTT	CASSRDIDTQYF
.	TRBJ1-6	TRBV12-3/TRBV12-4	once	TGTGCCAGCAGTTTAGCGGAGAATTCACCCCTCCACTTT	CASSLAENSPLHF
TRBD2	TRBJ2-7	TRBV4-1	.	TGCGCCAGCAGCCTAGGTAGGACTAGCGGCTACGAGCAGTACTTC	CASSLGRTSGYEQYF
TRBD1	TRBJ1-1	TRBV12-5	.	TGTGCTAGTGGCCCCGGACAGGGGAACACTGAAGCTTTCTTT	CASGPGQGNTEAFF
.	TRBJ2-7	TRBV28	.	TGTGCCAGCACCCTAGGGGGATTGAAGGTCTACGAGCAGTACTTC	CASTLGGLKVYEQYF
TRBD1	TRBJ2-7	TRBV13	.	TGTGCCAGCAGCCGAGCCGCAGTCAGGGGGAGAAACTACGAGCAGTACTTC	CASSRAAVRGRNYEQYF
.	TRBJ1-2	TRBV7-8	.	TGTGCCAGCAGCTTACCAGGGAACTATGGCTACACCTTC	CASSLPGNYGYTF
.	TRBJ1-6	TRBV9	.	TGTGCCAGCAACCCGGGACATGCGAGCTCCTATAATTCACCCCTCCACTTT	CASNPGHASSYNSPLHF
.	TRBJ1-2	TRBV6-5	once	TGTGCCAGCAGGGAGGTCCTCGGCTATGGCTACACCTTC	CASREVLGYGYTF
TRBD2	TRBJ2-1	TRBV24-1	once	TGTGCCACCAGTGATGCTAGCGGGAGATACAATGAGCAGTTCTTC	CATSDASGRYNEQFF
.	TRBJ2-7	TRBV6-5	.	TGTGCCAGCAGTTACTCATCCACCTACGAGCAGTACTTC	CASSYSSTYEQYF
TRBD1	TRBJ2-7	TRBV9	.	TGTGCCAGCAGCCCTACTGGGGACAGGGCATACTACGAGCAGTACTTC	CASSPTGDRAYYEQYF